The TCR beta chain described here comes from a study of Ad26.COV2.S vaccination and SARS-CoV-2 variants (dated by TCRdb to the early 2020s). Regarding the research as a whole: Donors in the vaccine arm were drawn from COV1001, a multicentre, randomized, double-blind, placebo-controlled phase I-IIa trial testing Ad26.COV2.S in healthy adults. TCRbeta repertoire sequencing served as the tool for gauging how specific and how broad the SARS-CoV-2-reactive T cell receptors were following Ad26.COV2.S vaccination. A total of around 32 samples were included in the TCR-sequenced set, comprising about 20 Ad26.COV2.S vaccine recipients, 5 placebo recipients and 8 SARS-CoV-2 convalescent individuals. Participants in the trial were split at random into five groups of five each, receiving low-dose or high-dose Ad26.COV2.S once or twice, or else placebo on both occasions. Ad26.COV2.S was administered intramuscularly at a dose of 5x10^10 or 1x10^11 viral particles, either as one shot or as two shots given 56 days apart. Investigators remained blinded to trial group allocation during experiments and outcome assessment.

From the cysteine up to the phenylalanine, the CDR3 has a length of 13 residues. Solely the CDR3 DNA is kept, with 39 bases framed from the first base. CDR1 and CDR2 are read off the germline V gene (reference sequence) as GTSNPN and SVGIG. TCRbeta CDR3 regions were sequenced with the immunoSEQ Assay. After extraction, genomic DNA underwent amplification by bias-controlled multiplex PCR, followed by high-throughput sequencing. The paper's processing steps were these. To quantify the absolute abundance of every unique TCRbeta CDR3 region, sequences were collapsed and filtered. T cell fraction was estimated by normalizing TCRbeta template counts to usable DNA, with usable DNA measured through amplification of reference genes found in all nucleated cells. Repertoire TCRs were annotated as SARS-CoV-2-specific by exact matching of V gene, CDR3 amino acid sequence and J gene to a known reactive TCR set. MIRA supplied the reference SARS-CoV-2 TCR set, which was filtered for enrichment in COVID-19-positive ImmuneCODE repertoires so that public or cross-reactive TCRs were removed. Drawing on the MIRA antigens, annotated TCRs were analysed further at the level of specific ORF or position within ORF. Breadth was defined as annotated unique rearrangements over total unique productive rearrangements; depth was the summed frequency of those rearrangements. Two-sided Wilcoxon rank-sum tests were used to compare TCR breadth between groups. TCRdb stores this immuneACCESS table with in-frame sequences only. Part of the clones is absent; in the studies checked, under half of the shortfall reflects unresolved V genes, and no reason is known for the rest. That table is the source of V, J and clone size, and D and trimming were worked out from the DNA. The sample contains 350,000 to 450,000 clones, around 87% of them found a single time. The leading ten clones occupy approximately 3.6% of the sample.

What the study reported, not specific to this receptor: The study was not powered to compare responses between vaccine doses or regimens. Non-spike TCR breadth was comparable between vaccine and placebo recipients, consistent with the vaccine containing only spike. Ad26.COV2.S recipients had higher spike-specific TCR breadth than placebo recipients (P = 0.0014). Substantial breadth of spike-specific CD8+ and CD4+ T cell responses was reported after vaccination. The authors noted that total T cell responses may have been underestimated by the TCR breadth and depth analyses.

Comments on this clone: Its cognate antigen has yet to be identified. There are no base qualities to consult, and no much larger clone falls within one base.

The treatment or condition tag for this specimen amounts to: around 19 received Ad26.COV2.S at low or high dose, single or two shots; a few received placebo; per-sample allocation not given. For vaccine and placebo recipients, repertoires were sequenced using samples collected on day 63 after the first injection. In Cohort 1b, about two dozen adults aged 18-55 years were enrolled at a single site in Boston, USA, between 29 July and 7 August 2020. As a vaccine, Ad26.COV2.S was a replication-incompetent adenovirus type 26 vector that expressed a prefusion-stabilized SARS-CoV-2 spike protein derived from the original Wuhan strain.

In this chain, TRBV30 is recombined with TRBJ2-7, with the D gene not confidently named. This sample comprised peripheral blood, obtained in a trial of Ad26.COV2.S vaccine versus placebo. The receptor's source is a person between 18 and 65 years old who received the Ad26.COV2.S COVID-19 vaccine or a placebo. The bases read TGTGCTTGCGCCAAAAACATCTCTCCCGAGCAGTACTTC. This yields the protein CACAKNISPEQYF.